This T cell receptor (beta chain) was captured in a study of cytomegalovirus exposure and HLA in healthy donors. A multiplex PCR was run with 60 Vbeta primers and 13 Jbeta primers. Generated by immunoSEQ multiplex PCR, the TCRdb table keeps only in-frame clones and is missing some. The profile covers about 270,000 clones, with roughly 70% appearing a single time and under 2.5% taken by the ten largest. There are 16 residues in the CDR3. V was clipped by 5 bases and J by 5 bases; unmatched bases: 7. The germline V gene has CDR1 SGHAT and CDR2 FQNNGV. This clone was seen a handful of times. Sample: PBMCs. The TCR was taken from a female donor in good health and CMV-seronegative. The chain uses TRBV11-2 and TRBJ2-5; TRBD2 agrees at 14 bases. As DNA, the CDR3 is TGTGCCAGCAGCGCCGGGACTAGCGGGAGTATCGAGACCCAGTACTTC. As protein: CASSAGTSGSIETQYF.